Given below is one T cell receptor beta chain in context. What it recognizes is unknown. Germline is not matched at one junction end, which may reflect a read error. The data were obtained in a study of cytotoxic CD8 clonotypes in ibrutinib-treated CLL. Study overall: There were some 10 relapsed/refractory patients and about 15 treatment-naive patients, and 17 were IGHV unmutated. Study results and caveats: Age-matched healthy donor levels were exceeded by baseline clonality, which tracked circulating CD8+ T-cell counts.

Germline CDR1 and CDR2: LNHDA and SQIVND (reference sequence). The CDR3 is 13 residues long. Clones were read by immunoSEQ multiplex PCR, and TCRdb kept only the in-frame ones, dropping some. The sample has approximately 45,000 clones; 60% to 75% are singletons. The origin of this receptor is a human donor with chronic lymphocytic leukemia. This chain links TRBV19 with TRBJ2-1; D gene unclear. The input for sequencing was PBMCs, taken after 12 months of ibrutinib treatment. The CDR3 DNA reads TGTGCCAGTAGTTTCCAGACCTATAATGAGCAGTTCTTC. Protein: CASSFQTYNEQFF.